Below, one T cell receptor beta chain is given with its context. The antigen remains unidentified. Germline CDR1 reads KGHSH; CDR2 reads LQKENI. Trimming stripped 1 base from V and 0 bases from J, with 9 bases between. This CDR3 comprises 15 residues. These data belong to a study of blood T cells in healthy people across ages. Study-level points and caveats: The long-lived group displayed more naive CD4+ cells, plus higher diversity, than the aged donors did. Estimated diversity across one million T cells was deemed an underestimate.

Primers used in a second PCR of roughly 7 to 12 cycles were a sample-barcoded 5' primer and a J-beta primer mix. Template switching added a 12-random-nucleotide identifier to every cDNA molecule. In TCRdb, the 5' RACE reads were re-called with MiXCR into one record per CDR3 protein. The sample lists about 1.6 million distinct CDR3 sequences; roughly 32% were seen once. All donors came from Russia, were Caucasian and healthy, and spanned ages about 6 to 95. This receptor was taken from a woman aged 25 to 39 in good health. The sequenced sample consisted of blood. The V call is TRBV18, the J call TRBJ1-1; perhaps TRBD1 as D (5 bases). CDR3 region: CASSPRGRVNTEAFF. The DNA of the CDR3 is TGTGCCAGCTCACCACGGGGACGGGTGAACACTGAAGCTTTCTTT.